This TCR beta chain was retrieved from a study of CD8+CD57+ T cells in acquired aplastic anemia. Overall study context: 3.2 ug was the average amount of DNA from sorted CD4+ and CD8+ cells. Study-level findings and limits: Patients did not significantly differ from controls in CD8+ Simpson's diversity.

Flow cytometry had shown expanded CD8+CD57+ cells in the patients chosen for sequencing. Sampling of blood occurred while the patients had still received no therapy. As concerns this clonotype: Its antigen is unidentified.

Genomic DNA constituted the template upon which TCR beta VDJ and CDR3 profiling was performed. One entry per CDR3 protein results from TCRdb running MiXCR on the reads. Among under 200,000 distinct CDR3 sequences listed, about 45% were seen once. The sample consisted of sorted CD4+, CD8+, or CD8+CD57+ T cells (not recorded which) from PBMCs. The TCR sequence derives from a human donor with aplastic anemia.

The CDR3 coding sequence is TGTGCCAGCAGCTTCAGGGATACTGAGCAGTTCTTC. Amino acid sequence: CASSFRDTEQFF. The chain combines TRBV7-2 with TRBJ2-1; maybe TRBD1 (5 bases). Trimming pared 3 bases from V and 9 bases from J, leaving 9 bases between. The CDR3 runs to 12 residues. Germline CDR1 reads SGHTA; CDR2 reads FQGNSA.